This T cell receptor beta chain was recovered during a study of patients and donors after allogeneic stem cell transplantation. TCRdb ran MiXCR on the RT-PCR reads and lists one entry per CDR3 protein. The sample records a few hundred thousand distinct CDR3 sequences, 13% to 15% being singletons. This clonotype has a count of ten or more. Input material: blood, either unsorted or a sorted T cell fraction (not recorded which). The clonotype comes from a human donor who was either an allogeneic HSCT recipient or a stem cell or donor lymphocyte infusion donor (not recorded which). It is not recorded whose cells these are; they may come from a transplant donor.

CDR3: CASSRGSAGNEQFF. Written as DNA, the CDR3 is TGTGCCAGCAGCCGGGGGTCGGCTGGCAATGAGCAGTTCTTC. The chain is built from TRBV7-9 and TRBJ2-1; a possible D gene is TRBD2 (6 bases). Germline V gene data show CDR1 as SEHNR and CDR2 as FQNEAQ (reference sequence). Trimming stripped 5 bases from V and 6 bases from J, with 14 bases between. The CDR3 has 14 amino acids.